Detailed here is one TCR beta chain. Its antigen is undetermined. Other DNA sequences in this sample translate to the same CDR3. The data derive from a study of shared clonotypes between healthy human individuals. Findings of the study overall: Of the naive CD4 clonotypes, around 4.9% were shared across several donors. Clonotype sharing among donors, it was expected, would be affected by sequencing depth. Sampling covered blood only; tissue repertoires likely differ.

Trimming removed 5 bases at V and 0 bases at J, with 11 bases between. The CDR3 contains 15 residues. Germline V lookup: CDR1 SGHVS, CDR2 FNYEAQ. Authors' analysis steps: ImmunoSEQ supplied junction-only sequences lacking quality scores, so filtering was different. Assay: immunoSEQ multiplex PCR; the TCRdb copy retains only in-frame clones and omits some. The D gene and trimming were derived from the DNA, and the V and J assignments and clone size from that table. The profile covers some 1,400,000 clones, with approximately 96% appearing a single time and over 1% taken by the ten largest. The clonotype was recovered from a man aged 25 to 40 in good health. The chain carries TRBV7-6 and TRBJ1-3; no clear D gene. Source material: naive CD4+ T cells sorted from blood. Subset meaning: CD45RA+ positively selected. CDR3 residues: CASSLGPLSGNTIYF. CDR3 DNA sequence: TGTGCCAGCAGCCTAGGGCCTCTCTCTGGAAACACCATATATTTT.